Sequencing of this T cell receptor (beta chain) was carried out in a study of CD8 T cells in Susac syndrome. Study outcomes and limitations: The CD4+ T cell repertoire of patients with Susac syndrome showed no detectable clonal expansion.

In the case of this clonotype: Its antigen is unknown.

CD8+ and CD4+ T cells from blood underwent TCR beta sequencing, which was carried out in a high-throughput format. In contrast to the negatively isolated CD8+ and CD4+ T cells, TEMRA cells were FACS-enriched. The CDR3 extends over 11 amino acids. V was clipped by 2 bases and J by 7 bases, with 5 bases between them. Germline V lookup: CDR1 SEHNR, CDR2 FQNEAQ (reference sequence). With random hexamers, reverse transcription was performed on about 0.5 to 1 ug of RNA. Each CDR3 protein is one row after TCRdb ran MiXCR on the immunoSEQ multiplex PCR reads. The table records under 200,000 distinct CDR3 sequences, 90% to 96% of them present only once.

The sequenced sample was CD4+ T cells from PBMCs. The genes are TRBV7-9 and TRBJ1-2; D unresolved. This clonotype originated in a human donor with Susac syndrome. CDR3 in amino acids: CASSLSFGYTF. The CDR3 DNA is TGTGCCAGCAGCTTAAGCTTTGGCTACACCTTC.